This T cell receptor beta chain appears in the sequencing data of a study of identical twins. Each CDR3 protein gets one entry after TCRdb re-called the 5' RACE reads with MiXCR. The sample shows 310,000 or so distinct CDR3 sequences, less than 9% of them seen only once. Trimming removed 4 bases at V and 5 bases at J, with 20 bases between. The germline CDR1 and CDR2 sequences are SGHRS and YFSETQ. The CDR3 has 16 residues. General observations from the study: Out-of-frame alpha sequences common to twins exhibited an excess of low generation probability. The study found weaker excess twin sharing in beta out-of-frame sequences. Abundant beta clonotypes from cord blood had fewer insertions, unlike memory repertoires, which showed none.

As for this clonotype: Its antigen is not known.

This sample also appeared in a second study, on yellow fever vaccine responses in identical twins.

This TCR came from a woman between 18 and 30 years old in good health. The sequenced material came from memory (CD45RO+) T cells sorted from blood. The chain recombines TRBV5-1 with TRBJ2-3; weak D call: TRBD2 (6 bases). CDR3 in DNA: TGCGCCAGCAGCCGCCCCTCTCCGGGAGTGGTAGATACGCAGTATTTT. Encoded protein: CASSRPSPGVVDTQYF.